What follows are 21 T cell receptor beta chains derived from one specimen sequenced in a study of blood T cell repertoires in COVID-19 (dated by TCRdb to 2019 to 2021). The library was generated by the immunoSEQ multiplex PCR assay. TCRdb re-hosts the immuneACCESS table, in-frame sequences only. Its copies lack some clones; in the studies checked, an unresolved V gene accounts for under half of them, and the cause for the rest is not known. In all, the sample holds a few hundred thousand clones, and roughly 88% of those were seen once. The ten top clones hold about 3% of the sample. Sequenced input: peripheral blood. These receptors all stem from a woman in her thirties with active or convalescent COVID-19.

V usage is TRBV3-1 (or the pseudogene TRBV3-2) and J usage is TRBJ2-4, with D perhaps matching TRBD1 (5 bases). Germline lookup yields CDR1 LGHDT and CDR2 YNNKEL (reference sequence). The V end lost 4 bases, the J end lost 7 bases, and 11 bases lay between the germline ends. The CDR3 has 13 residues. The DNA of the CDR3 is TGTGCCAGCAGCCGCTTAGGGGTGAACATTCAGTACTTC. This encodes CASSRLGVNIQYF.

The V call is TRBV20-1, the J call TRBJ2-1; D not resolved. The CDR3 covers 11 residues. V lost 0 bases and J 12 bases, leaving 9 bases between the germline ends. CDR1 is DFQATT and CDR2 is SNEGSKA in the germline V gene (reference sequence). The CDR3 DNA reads TGCAGTGCTAGAGACCCCGCGCGGCAGTTCTTC. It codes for CSARDPARQFF.

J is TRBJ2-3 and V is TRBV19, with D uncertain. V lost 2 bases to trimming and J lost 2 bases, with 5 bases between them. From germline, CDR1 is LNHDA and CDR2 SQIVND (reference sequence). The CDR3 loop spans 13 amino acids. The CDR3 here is CASSISHTDTQYF. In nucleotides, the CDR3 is TGTGCCAGTAGTATATCCCACACAGATACGCAGTATTTT. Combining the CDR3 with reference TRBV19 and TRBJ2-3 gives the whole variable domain DGGITQSPKYLFRKEGQNVTLSCEQNLNHDAMYWYRQDPGQGLRLIYYSQIVNDFQKGDIAEGYSVSREKKESFPLTVTSAQKNPTAFYLCASSISHTDTQYFGPGTRLTVL.

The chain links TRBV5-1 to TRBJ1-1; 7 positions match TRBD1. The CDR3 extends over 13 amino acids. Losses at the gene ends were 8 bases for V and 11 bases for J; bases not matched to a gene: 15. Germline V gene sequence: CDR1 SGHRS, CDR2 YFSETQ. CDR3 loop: CASSPQDRLRAFF. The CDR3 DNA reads TGCGCCAGTTCCCCACAGGACAGGCTCAGGGCTTTCTTT.

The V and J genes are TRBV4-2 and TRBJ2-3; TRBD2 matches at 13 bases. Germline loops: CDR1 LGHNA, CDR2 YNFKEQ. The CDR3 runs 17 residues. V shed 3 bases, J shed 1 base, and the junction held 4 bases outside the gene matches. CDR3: CASSHGTSGDRTDTQYF. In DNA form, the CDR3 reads TGTGCCAGCAGCCACGGGACTAGCGGGGACCGCACAGATACGCAGTATTTT.

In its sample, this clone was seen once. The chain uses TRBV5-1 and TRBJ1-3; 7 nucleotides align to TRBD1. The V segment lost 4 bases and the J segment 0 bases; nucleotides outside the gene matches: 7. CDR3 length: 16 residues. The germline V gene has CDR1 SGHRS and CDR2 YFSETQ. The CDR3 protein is CASSAGTANSGNTIYF. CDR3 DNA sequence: TGCGCCAGCAGCGCGGGGACAGCAAACTCTGGAAACACCATATATTTT.

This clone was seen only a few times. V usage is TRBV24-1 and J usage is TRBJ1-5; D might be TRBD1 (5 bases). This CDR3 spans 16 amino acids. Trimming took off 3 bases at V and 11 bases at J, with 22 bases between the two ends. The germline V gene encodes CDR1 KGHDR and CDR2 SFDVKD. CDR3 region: CATSDSRFGQQQAQHF. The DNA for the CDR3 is TGTGCCACCAGTGATAGTCGGTTTGGCCAACAACAGGCCCAGCATTTT.

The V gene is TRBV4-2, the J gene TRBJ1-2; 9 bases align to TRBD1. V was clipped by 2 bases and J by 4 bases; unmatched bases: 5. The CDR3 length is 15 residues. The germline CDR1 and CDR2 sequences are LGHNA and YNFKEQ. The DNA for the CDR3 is TGTGCCAGCAGCCAACAACAGGGGGCTTCCTATGGCTACACCTTC. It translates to CASSQQQGASYGYTF.

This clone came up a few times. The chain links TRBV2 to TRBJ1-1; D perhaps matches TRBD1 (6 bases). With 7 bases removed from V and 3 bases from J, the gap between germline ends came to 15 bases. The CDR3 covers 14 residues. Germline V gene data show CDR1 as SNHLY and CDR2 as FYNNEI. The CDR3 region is CASKGGFQYTEAFF. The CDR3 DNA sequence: TGTGCCAGCAAAGGGGGATTTCAATACACTGAAGCTTTCTTT.

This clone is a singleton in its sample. The CDR3 protein is CASSLDRDTNGHTEAFF. CDR3 DNA sequence: TGCGCCAGCAGCCTGGACCGGGACACTAACGGGCACACTGAAGCTTTCTTT. V and J are TRBV5-1 and TRBJ1-1; possibly TRBD1 for D (6 bases). CDR1 and CDR2 (germline): SGHRS, YFSETQ. The CDR3 is 17 residues long. Between the trimmed V and J ends, which lost 4 bases and 3 bases, there was a span of 22 bases.

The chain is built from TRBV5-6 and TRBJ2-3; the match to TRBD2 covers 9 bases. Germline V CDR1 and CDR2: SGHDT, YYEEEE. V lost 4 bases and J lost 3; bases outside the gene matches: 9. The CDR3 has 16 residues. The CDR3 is CASSRGASGNTDTQYF. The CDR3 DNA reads TGTGCCAGCAGCCGAGGGGCTAGCGGGAATACAGATACGCAGTATTTT.

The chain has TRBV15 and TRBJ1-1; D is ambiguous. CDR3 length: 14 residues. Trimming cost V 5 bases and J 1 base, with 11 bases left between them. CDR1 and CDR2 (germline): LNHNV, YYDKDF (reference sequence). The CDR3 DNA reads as TGTGCCACCAGCTCGAGGGTTGGGAACACTGAAGCTTTCTTT. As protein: CATSSRVGNTEAFF.

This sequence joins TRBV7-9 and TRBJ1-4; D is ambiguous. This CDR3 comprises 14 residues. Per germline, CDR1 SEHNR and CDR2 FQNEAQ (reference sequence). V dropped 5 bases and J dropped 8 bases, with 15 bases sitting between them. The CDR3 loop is CASSRTAAGEKLFF. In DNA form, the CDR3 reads TGTGCCAGCAGCCGGACCGCTGCGGGCGAAAAACTGTTTTTT.

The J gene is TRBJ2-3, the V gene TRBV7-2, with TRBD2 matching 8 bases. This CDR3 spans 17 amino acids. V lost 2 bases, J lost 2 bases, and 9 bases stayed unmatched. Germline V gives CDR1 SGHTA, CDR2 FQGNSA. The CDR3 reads CASSLRGGGSTTDTQYF. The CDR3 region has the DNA TGTGCCAGCAGCTTACGCGGCGGGGGGAGTACCACAGATACGCAGTATTTT.

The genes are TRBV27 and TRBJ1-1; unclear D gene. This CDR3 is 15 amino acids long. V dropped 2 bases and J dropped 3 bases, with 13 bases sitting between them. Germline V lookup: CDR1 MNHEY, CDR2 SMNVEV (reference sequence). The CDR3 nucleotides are TGTGCCAGCAGTTTAACGAGGGAACGGGACACTGAAGCTTTCTTT. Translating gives CASSLTRERDTEAFF.

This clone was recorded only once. The CDR3 spells CASSYSMAQPQHF. DNA for the CDR3: TGTGCCAGCAGTTACTCGATGGCTCAGCCCCAGCATTTT. The chain uses TRBV6-5 and TRBJ1-5; D gene uncertain. V was pared by 0 bases and J by 6 bases, with 6 bases between. The CDR3 totals 13 residues. From germline, CDR1 is MNHEY and CDR2 SVGAGI.

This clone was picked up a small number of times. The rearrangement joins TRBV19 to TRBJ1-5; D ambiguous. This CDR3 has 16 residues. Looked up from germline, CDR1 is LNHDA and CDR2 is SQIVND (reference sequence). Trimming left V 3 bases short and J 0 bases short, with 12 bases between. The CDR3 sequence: CASSINSPYSNQPQHF. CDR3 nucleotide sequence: TGTGCCAGTAGTATTAACAGCCCCTATAGCAATCAGCCCCAGCATTTT. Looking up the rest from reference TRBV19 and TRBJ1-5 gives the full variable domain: DGGITQSPKYLFRKEGQNVTLSCEQNLNHDAMYWYRQDPGQGLRLIYYSQIVNDFQKGDIAEGYSVSREKKESFPLTVTSAQKNPTAFYLCASSINSPYSNQPQHFGDGTRLSIL.

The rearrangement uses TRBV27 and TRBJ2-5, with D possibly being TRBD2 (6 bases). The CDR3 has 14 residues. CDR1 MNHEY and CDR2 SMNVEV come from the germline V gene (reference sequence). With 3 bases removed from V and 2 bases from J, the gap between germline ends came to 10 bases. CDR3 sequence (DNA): TGTGCCAGCAGTTTTCGGGGGAAACAAGAGACCCAGTACTTC. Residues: CASSFRGKQETQYF.

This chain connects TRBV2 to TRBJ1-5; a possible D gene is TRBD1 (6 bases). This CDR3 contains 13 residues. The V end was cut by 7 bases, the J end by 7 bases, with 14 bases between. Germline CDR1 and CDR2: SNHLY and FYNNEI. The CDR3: CASKVQGLQPQHF. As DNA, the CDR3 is TGTGCCAGCAAGGTACAGGGTTTACAGCCCCAGCATTTT.

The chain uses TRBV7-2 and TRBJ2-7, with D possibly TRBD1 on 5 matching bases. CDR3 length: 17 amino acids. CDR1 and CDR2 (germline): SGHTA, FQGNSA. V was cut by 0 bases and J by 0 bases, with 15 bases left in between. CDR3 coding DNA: TGTGCCAGCAGCTTAGCATCGACAGCGAGCGTCTCCTACGAGCAGTACTTC. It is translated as CASSLASTASVSYEQYF.

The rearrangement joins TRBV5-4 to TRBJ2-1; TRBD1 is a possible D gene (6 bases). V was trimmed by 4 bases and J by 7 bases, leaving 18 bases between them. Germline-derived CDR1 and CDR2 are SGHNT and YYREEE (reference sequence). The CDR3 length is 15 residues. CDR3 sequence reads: CASSLQGNRGNEQFF. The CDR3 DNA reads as TGTGCCAGCAGCCTCCAGGGGAACAGAGGGAATGAGCAGTTCTTC.